The sequence of this TCR beta chain was determined in a study of T cell responses to AZD1222 COVID-19 vaccine. The CDR3 is made up of 13 amino acids. CDR1 and CDR2 (germline): MGHDK, SYGVNS. V lost 2 bases and J lost 10, with 14 bases in between. Worth noting for this clone: No antigen is known for it.

General study points: Researchers took repertoire samples only after the peak T cell response had come.

Generated by immunoSEQ multiplex PCR, the TCRdb table keeps only in-frame clones and is missing some. The data contain 200,000 or so clones, almost 95% of them singletons. The rearrangement links TRBV25-1 to TRBJ1-1, with unresolved D. This clonotype was obtained from an adult in good health. Material: peripheral blood, obtained on day 0 of AZD1222 vaccination. The CDR3 sequence: CASSEVVPGRAFF. The CDR3, as DNA: TGTGCCAGCAGTGAAGTGGTCCCGGGCAGAGCTTTCTTT.